The 27 T cell receptor beta chains below were found in one sample sequenced in a study of tumor and adjacent non-tumor tissue in lung cancer. This sample's RNA came from whole unsorted tissue. Three rounds of nested PCR, following a modified ARM-PCR protocol, produced the TCRbeta library. TCRdb reanalysed the multiplex PCR reads using MiXCR and keeps one entry per CDR3 protein. Here the sample spans under 250,000 distinct CDR3 sequences, around 71% being singletons. The sequenced material came from lung tumor tissue. The source is a man in his 60s with non-small cell lung cancer.

As to this clonotype: A junction boundary mismatches the germline segment, possibly from a read error. The chain joins TRBV10-1 to TRBJ2-2, with 7 bases that match TRBD2. This CDR3 spans 13 amino acids. Germline CDR1 WNHNN, CDR2 SYGVQD (reference sequence). The CDR3 DNA reads TGCGTCAGCAGTGAGCGGGAAACCGGGGAGCTGTTTTTT. Its protein is CVSSERETGELFF.

Details on this clonotype: A much larger clone lies one base from this, so it may be a read error. This chain connects TRBV4-3 to TRBJ2-3; possibly TRBD1 or TRBD2 for D (5 bases each). Trimming stripped 1 base from V and 1 base from J, with 15 bases between. The germline V gene has CDR1 LGHNA and CDR2 YSLEER. The CDR3 length is 17 residues. The CDR3 loop reads CASSQALVGVGTDTQYF. The CDR3 DNA sequence: TGCGCCAGCAGCCAAGCCCTAGTGGGGGTGGGCACAGATACGCAGTATTTT.

Details on this clonotype: The CDR3 ends on some other residue instead of the conserved phenylalanine or tryptophan, so this is likely a read error. The V and J genes are TRBV20-1 and TRBJ1-2; D perhaps matches TRBD1 (5 bases). CDR1 is DFQATT and CDR2 is SNEGSKA in the germline V gene (reference sequence). Trimming took off 7 bases at V and 2 bases at J, with 14 bases between the two ends. This CDR3 contains 13 residues. The CDR3 loop is CSVRGPSNYGYTL. As DNA, the CDR3 is TGCAGTGTTAGGGGTCCGTCCAACTATGGCTACACCTTA.

Remarks on this clonotype: One end of the junction varies from germline; a read error may be responsible. The chain has TRBV20-1 and TRBJ2-5; D is undetermined. In germline, CDR1 is DFQATT, CDR2 SNEGSKA (reference sequence). There are 13 residues in the CDR3. CDR3 in amino acids: CSARVRLQETQYF. DNA of the CDR3: TGCAGTGCTAGAGTAAGGCTTCAAGAGACTCAGTACTTC.

This clonotype was observed a single time. The junction differs from germline at one of its ends, possibly a read error. The chain is built from TRBV20-1 and TRBJ1-3, with D tentatively TRBD1 (6 bases). CDR1 and CDR2 (germline): DFQATT, SNEGSKA (reference sequence). The CDR3 extends over 17 amino acids. The CDR3: CSARDPRTTGSGNTLYF. CDR3 nucleotides: TGCAGTGCTAGAGATCCGAGAACGACAGGCTCTGGAAACACCTTATATTTT.

This chain connects TRBV10-2 to TRBJ2-2, with 11 bases lining up with TRBD1. The V gene end was trimmed by 7 bases and the J gene end by 4 bases; junction bases not matched to a gene: 11. Germline assignment: CDR1 WSHSY and CDR2 SAAADI. This CDR3 contains 17 residues. The CDR3 reads CASILEGDRGITGELFF. As DNA, the CDR3 is TGCGCCAGCATCCTCGAGGGGGACAGGGGGATCACCGGGGAGCTGTTTTTT.

With regard to this clonotype: At one of its ends the junction is not consistent with the germline gene, which may arise from a read error. V is TRBV11-2 and J is TRBJ2-2; perhaps TRBD1 as D (6 bases). Germline CDR1 reads SGHAT; CDR2 reads FQNNGV. This CDR3 spans 16 amino acids. The CDR3 reads CAGSLATGSDTGELFF. The CDR3 region has the DNA TGTGCCGGCAGCTTAGCTACAGGGTCTGACACCGGGGAGCTGTTTTTT. Filled out from reference TRBV11-2 and TRBJ2-2, the complete variable domain reads EAGVAQSPRYKIIEKRQSVAFWCNPISGHATLYWYQQILGQGPKLLIQFQNNGVVDDSQLPKDRFSAERLKGVDSTLKIQPAKLEDSAVYLCAGSLATGSDTGELFFGEGSRLTVL.

In its sample, this clonotype was seen once. A much larger clone sits a single nucleotide away, making a read error possible. This chain uses TRBV20-1 with TRBJ1-3, with D possibly TRBD1 on 5 matching bases. The CDR3 length is 13 residues. The germline CDR1 and CDR2 sequences are DFQATT and SNEGSKA (reference sequence). CDR3 bases: TGCAGTGCTAGCCGGGACCCTCTAATCACCACATATTTT. Its protein product is CSASRDPLITTYF.

The chain combines TRBV11-2 with TRBJ2-6, with a possible D match to TRBD1 (5 bases). This CDR3 has 19 residues. Germline CDR1 SGHAT, CDR2 FQNNGV. In DNA form, the CDR3 reads TGTGCAGGCAGCTTAGTTCCAAAGAACAGGCCCTCTGGGGCCAACGTCCTGACTTTC. This sequence encodes CAGSLVPKNRPSGANVLTF.

CDR3 loop: CASSLDQNPIYEQYF. The CDR3 bases are TGTGCCAGCAGCTTAGACCAAAATCCCATCTACGAGCAGTACTTC. The gene calls are TRBV11-1 and TRBJ2-7; no definite D call. The V end lost 1 base, the J end lost 3 bases, and 13 bases lay between the germline ends. Germline CDR1 and CDR2: SGHAT and FQDESV (reference sequence). The CDR3 length is 15 residues. Combining the CDR3 with reference TRBV11-1 and TRBJ2-7 gives the whole variable domain EAEVAQSPRYKITEKSQAVAFWCDPISGHATLYWYRQILGQGPELLVQFQDESVVDDSQLPKDRFSAERLKGVDSTLKIQPAELGDSAMYLCASSLDQNPIYEQYFGPGTRLTVT.

This clonotype was detected a few times. A much larger clone is a single base away; this may be a read error. V usage is TRBV11-2 and J usage is TRBJ2-2, with D perhaps matching TRBD2 (6 bases). Germline V gives CDR1 SGHAT, CDR2 FQNNGV. This CDR3 has 15 residues. In DNA form, the CDR3 reads TGTGTCAGCAGGAGACCGGGACTCAGCACCGGGGAGCTGTTTTTT. The encoded protein is CVSRRPGLSTGELFF.

The V call is TRBV6-1, the J call TRBJ2-7, with D possibly matching TRBD1 (5 bases). V was trimmed by 1 base and J by 5 bases, leaving 9 bases between them. This CDR3 spans 13 amino acids. The germline gives CDR1 MNHNS, CDR2 SASEGT. The CDR3 protein is CASSEVPRDEQYF. CDR3 coding DNA: TGTGCCAGCAGTGAAGTCCCCAGGGACGAGCAGTACTTC.

V is TRBV6-2 or TRBV6-3 and J is TRBJ2-1, with D possibly being TRBD1 (5 bases). Germline V gene lookup returns CDR1 MNHEY and CDR2 SVGEGT. The length of the CDR3 is 14 residues. DNA of the CDR3: TGTGTCAGTACCGACCAGACAGCCCGCAATGAGCAGTTCTTC. Translation: CVSTDQTARNEQFF.

About this clonotype itself: One junction end does not reproduce the germline sequence, and a read error may be involved. The chain uses TRBV4-1 and TRBJ2-2, with 8 bases matching TRBD2. This CDR3 region has 15 residues. The germline gives CDR1 MGHRA, CDR2 YSYEKL. In DNA form, the CDR3 reads TGCGCCAGCAGCCATAGCGGGGCGAACACCGGGGAGCTGTCTTTT. Amino acid sequence: CASSHSGANTGELSF.

This clonotype was recorded a few times. CDR3 sequence (DNA): TGTGCCAGTAATACCCCATCTAGCGGGAGGAGAAATACGCAGTATTTT. Amino acids: CASNTPSSGRRNTQYF. This chain uses TRBV19 with TRBJ2-3; 11 nucleotides align to TRBD2. This CDR3 has 16 residues. With V trimmed by 7 bases and J by 7 bases, 13 bases remained unmatched. Germline assignment: CDR1 LNHDA and CDR2 SQIVND (reference sequence).

A note on this clonotype: A much larger clone differs by one base, so this may be a read error. Since the CDR3 does not end with the conserved phenylalanine or tryptophan, this likely comes from a read error. The rearrangement joins TRBV29-1 to TRBJ2-5, with D hard to call. Looked up from germline, CDR1 is SQVTM and CDR2 is ANQGSEA. Trimming removed 6 bases from V and 0 bases from J, with 8 bases in between. The CDR3 spans 12 residues. CDR3 sequence reads: CSVRSDQETQYL. CDR3 nucleotides: TGCAGCGTACGTTCAGACCAAGAGACCCAGTACCTC.

Comment on this clonotype: One junction end does not reproduce the germline sequence, and a read error may be involved. The chain couples TRBV24-1 to TRBJ2-1, with D perhaps given as TRBD1 or TRBD2 (5 bases each). Germline values: CDR1 KGHDR, CDR2 SFDVKD. The CDR3 is 16 amino acids. This chain's CDR3 is CATSDLGTPAHNEQFF. CDR3 sequence (DNA): TGCGCCACCAGTGACTTAGGGACCCCGGCTCACAATGAGCAGTTCTTC.

With respect to this clonotype: The junction departs from the called germline gene at one end, perhaps through a read error. V and J are TRBV5-1 and TRBJ2-7; D is possibly TRBD1 (6 bases). Germline loops: CDR1 SGHRS, CDR2 YFSETQ. CDR3 length equals 14 residues. For the CDR3, the DNA is TGCGCCAGCAGCTTGGACAGGGAACTATACGAGCGGTACTTC. This encodes CASSLDRELYERYF.

In the case of this clonotype: Possible read error: a much larger clone is one base away. The rearrangement uses TRBV20-1 and TRBJ2-3; D is unclear. The CDR3 length is 14 residues. Germline-derived CDR1 and CDR2 are DFQATT and SNEGSKA (reference sequence). The CDR3 coding sequence is TGCAATGCTAGAACCTCACTTAAGGCGAATACGCAGTATTTT. As protein: CNARTSLKANTQYF.

As regards this clonotype: Possible read error: a much larger clone is one base away. The gene calls are TRBV20-1 and TRBJ1-5, with D hard to call. This CDR3 has 12 amino acids. V was shortened by 3 bases and J by 4 bases, with 7 bases between the two germline ends. Germline values: CDR1 DFQATT, CDR2 SNEGSKA (reference sequence). Written as DNA, the CDR3 is TGCAGTGCTAGTAATGAGAATCAGCCCCAGCATTTT. Amino acid sequence: CSASNENQPQHF.

With respect to this clonotype: Since no conserved phenylalanine or tryptophan closes the CDR3, a read error is the likely cause. The rearrangement links TRBV5-4 to TRBJ2-3; weak D call: TRBD2 (6 bases). Germline assignment: CDR1 SGHNT and CDR2 YYREEE (reference sequence). The CDR3 totals 14 residues. The CDR3 sequence: CASGSGGYTDTQYL. The CDR3 DNA follows: TGTGCTAGCGGAAGCGGTGGGTACACAGATACGCAGTATCTT.

The table lists this clonotype with a count of one. This may come from a read error, since a much larger clone is one base off. The chain joins TRBV5-1 to TRBJ2-1, with TRBD2 identical over 12 bases. Germline CDR1 SGHRS, CDR2 YFSETQ. The CDR3 covers 15 residues. The CDR3 is CVSSLGALAGGAEFF. The CDR3 DNA sequence: TGCGTCAGCAGCTTGGGGGCACTAGCGGGGGGAGCCGAGTTCTTC.

This clonotype has only one observation. The chain uses TRBV11-3 and TRBJ2-7; D is unresolved. Germline-derived CDR1 and CDR2 are SGHNT and YENEEA. V was pared by 3 bases and J by 6 bases, with 18 bases between. This CDR3 has 15 residues. The CDR3 reads CASSFNRASGSEQYF. The CDR3 DNA reads as TGTGCCAGCAGCTTTAATAGGGCCAGTGGATCCGAGCAGTACTTC.

About this clonotype: A read error may produce the germline difference seen at one junction end. V usage is TRBV12-3 or TRBV12-4 and J usage is TRBJ2-7; D remains ambiguous. The CDR3 totals 12 residues. CDR3 in amino acids: CASSLTDYEQYF. For the CDR3, the DNA is TGTGCCAGCAGTCTCACTGATTACGAACAGTACTTC.

This clonotype was counted between two and nine times. The chain uses TRBV20-1 and TRBJ2-5; D not resolved. With 0 bases removed from V and 5 bases from J, the gap between germline ends came to 16 bases. Germline V CDR1 and CDR2: DFQATT, SNEGSKA (reference sequence). This CDR3 has 15 amino acids. CDR3 sequence: CSARERSVFPETQYF. CDR3 nucleotides: TGCAGTGCTAGAGAGAGGTCGGTCTTTCCGGAGACCCAGTACTTC.

Concerning this clonotype: The junction differs from germline at one of its ends, possibly a read error. The chain combines TRBV12-3 or TRBV12-4 with TRBJ2-3, with 13 positions matching TRBD2. The CDR3 spans 15 residues. The CDR3 loop reads CAGTGTSGDTYTQYF. In nucleotides, the CDR3 is TGTGCCGGCACAGGGACTAGCGGGGACACATATACGCAGTATTTT.

Comment on this clonotype: A much larger clone differs from this one at a single base, so this may be a read error. The V gene is TRBV4-3, the J gene TRBJ1-2; possibly TRBD1 for D (5 bases). CDR3 length: 15 residues. In germline, CDR1 is LGHNA, CDR2 YSLEER. CDR3 amino acids: CASSQDKSRVYDYTF. The CDR3 DNA follows: TGCGCCAGCAGCCAAGATAAGAGCAGGGTATATGACTACACCTTC.